This T cell receptor beta chain was captured by sequencing in a study of T cell responses to AZD1222 COVID-19 vaccine. Study-level findings and limits: The study found Spike-specific TCR breadth and depth rose after two AZD1222 doses. Targets within unmutated variant regions were reportedly found for nearly half of spike-specific TCRs. Scientists sampled the repertoires only once the peak T cell response had passed.

The protocol was immunoSEQ multiplex PCR, while the TCRdb copy is restricted to in-frame clones and leaves out a portion. The profile shows 130,000 or so clones, about 93% of them singletons. A note on this clone: Its antigen is undetermined.

This CDR3 has 13 amino acids. The V and J ends lost 0 bases and 2 bases respectively, with 2 bases between them. Germline V lookup: CDR1 SGDLS, CDR2 YYNGEE. J is TRBJ2-2 and V is TRBV9; no definite D call. The input for sequencing was peripheral blood, taken 28 days after the second AZD1222 dose. The receptor was derived from an adult who received the AZD1222 COVID-19 vaccine. This CDR3 reads CASSVDNTGELFF. The DNA for the CDR3 is TGTGCCAGCAGCGTAGACAACACCGGGGAGCTGTTTTTT.